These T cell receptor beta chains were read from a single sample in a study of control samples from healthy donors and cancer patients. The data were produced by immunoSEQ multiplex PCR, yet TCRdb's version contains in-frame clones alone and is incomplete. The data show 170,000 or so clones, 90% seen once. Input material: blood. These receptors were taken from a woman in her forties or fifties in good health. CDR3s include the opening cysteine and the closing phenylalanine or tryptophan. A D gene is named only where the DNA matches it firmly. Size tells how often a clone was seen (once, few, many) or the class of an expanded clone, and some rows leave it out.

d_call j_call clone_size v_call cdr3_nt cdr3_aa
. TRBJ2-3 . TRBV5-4 TGTGCCAGCCAAACTAGCACAGATACGCAGTATTTT CASQTSTDTQYF
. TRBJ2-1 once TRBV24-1 TGTGCCACCAGTGGCAACACCAGGGCAGAAAGCTCCTACAATGAGCAGTTCTTC CATSGNTRAESSYNEQFF
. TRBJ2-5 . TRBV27 TGTGCCAGCAGTTTGATAGCTTCGGAGACCCAGTACTTC CASSLIASETQYF
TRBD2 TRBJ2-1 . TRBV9 TGTGCCAGCAGCGACCGACTAGCGGGAGCGCGCCCCTACAATGAGCAGTTCTTC CASSDRLAGARPYNEQFF
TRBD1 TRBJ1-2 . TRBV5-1 TGCGCCAGCAGCCCGAGTGGGACAGATTATGGCTACACCTTC CASSPSGTDYGYTF
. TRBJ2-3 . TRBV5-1 TGCGCCAGCAGCTTGGCCGTAGGACTGACAGATACGCAGTATTTT CASSLAVGLTDTQYF
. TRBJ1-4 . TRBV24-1 TGTGCCACCAGTGATTCAAGCCTGACAGGCGCTAATGAAAAACTGTTTTTT CATSDSSLTGANEKLFF
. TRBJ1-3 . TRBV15 TGTGCCACCACACACGGGACAGGAAACACCATATATTTT CATTHGTGNTIYF
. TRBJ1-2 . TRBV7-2 TGTGCCAGCAGCTTAGATTGGGGGCTGGGAGGCTACACCTTC CASSLDWGLGGYTF
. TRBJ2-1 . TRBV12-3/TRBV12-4 TGTGCCAGCAGTTTATTTCAGGGGAATGAGCAGTTCTTC CASSLFQGNEQFF
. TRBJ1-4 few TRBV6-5 TGTGCCAGCGCATACCGGGCAACTAATGAAAAACTGTTTTTT CASAYRATNEKLFF
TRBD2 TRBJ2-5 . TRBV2 TGTGCCAGCATCGAGCGGGGGGGCGGTTTTGAGACCCAGTACTTC CASIERGGGFETQYF
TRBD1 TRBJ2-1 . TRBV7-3 TGTGCCAGCAGCACCAAAACAGGGGATGAGCAGTTCTTC CASSTKTGDEQFF
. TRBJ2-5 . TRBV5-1 TGCGCCAGCAGCTTGGGAGAAGGGGGAAAAGAGACCCAGTACTTC CASSLGEGGKETQYF
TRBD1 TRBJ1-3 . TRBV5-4 TGTGCCAGCAGCTTGAGGGGGACAGGGAGTTCTGGAAACACCATATATTTT CASSLRGTGSSGNTIYF
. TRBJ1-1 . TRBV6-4 TGTGCCAGCAGGGAGAGGAGGGGGAACACTGAAGCTTTCTTT CASRERRGNTEAFF
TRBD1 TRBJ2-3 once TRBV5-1 TGCGCCAGCAGCACCTGGACAGGGGGCTCGACAGATACGCAGTATTTT CASSTWTGGSTDTQYF
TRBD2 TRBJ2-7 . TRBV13 TGTGCCAGCAGCTTTTGGTTGGGTAGCGGGGGCCACGAGCAGTACTTC CASSFWLGSGGHEQYF
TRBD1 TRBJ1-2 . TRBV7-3 TGTGCCAGCAGCTCTCAGGGGCAGGGGGCTTACTATGGCTACACCTTC CASSSQGQGAYYGYTF
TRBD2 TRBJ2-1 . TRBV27 TGTGCCAGCAGTTACCAAGGAACTAGCGGGATTTACAATGAGCAGTTCTTC CASSYQGTSGIYNEQFF
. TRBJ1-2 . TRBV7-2 TGTGCCAGCAGCGCCCTCCCAGGGATCGGGGGCTACACCTTC CASSALPGIGGYTF
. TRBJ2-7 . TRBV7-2 TGTGCCAGCAGTTTCGATGGACTGCAATACTACGAGCAGTACTTC CASSFDGLQYYEQYF
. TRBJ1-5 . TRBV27 TGTGCCAGCAGTGCAGACAGGACCAGCAATCAGCCCCAGCATTTT CASSADRTSNQPQHF
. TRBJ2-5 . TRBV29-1 TGCAGCGTTGAAGAAGGGCCTCTCAGGAGACAGTACTTC CSVEEGPLRRQYF
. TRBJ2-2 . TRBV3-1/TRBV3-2 TGTGCCAGCAACCTGCCAGGAGGGGAGCTGTTTTTT CASNLPGGELFF
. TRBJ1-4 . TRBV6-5 TGTGCCAGCAGTTACTCTGGCAGGGTGGGTGAAAAACTGTTTTTT CASSYSGRVGEKLFF
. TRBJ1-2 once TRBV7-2 TGTGCCAGCAGCTTCGTGGGGGCAGGGGATTATGGCTACACCTTC CASSFVGAGDYGYTF
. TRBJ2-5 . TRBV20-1 TGCAGTGCTAGTCGGCAGGTCCAAGAGACCCAGTACTTC CSASRQVQETQYF
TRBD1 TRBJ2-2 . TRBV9 TGTGCCAGCAGCGTAGGGGGGACAGGGAACACCGGGGAGCTGTTTTTT CASSVGGTGNTGELFF
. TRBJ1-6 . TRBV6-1 TGTGCCAGCAGTGCCAACGTACAGGTCCATAATTCACCCCTCCACTTT CASSANVQVHNSPLHF
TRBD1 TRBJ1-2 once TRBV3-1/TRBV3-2 TGTGCCAGCAGCCCTGCTCGAGGGACAGGGAGCCATGGCTACACCTTC CASSPARGTGSHGYTF
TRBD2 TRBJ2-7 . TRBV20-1 TGCAGTTTTGGCGGGAGGTACGAGCAGTACTTC CSFGGRYEQYF
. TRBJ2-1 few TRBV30 TGTGCCTGGAGTTTTAAGGGGGCCGCGGGGAATGAGCAGTTCTTC CAWSFKGAAGNEQFF
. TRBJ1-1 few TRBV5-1 TGCGCCAGCAGCTTGGAGATCTTGAACACTGAAGCTTTCTTT CASSLEILNTEAFF
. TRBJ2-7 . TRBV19 TGTGCCAGTAAAATCGGAACAGGTGTTAGCTACGAGCAGTACTTC CASKIGTGVSYEQYF
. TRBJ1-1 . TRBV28 TGTGCCAGCAGTCCCCTCAAGGTGAACACTGAAGCTTTCTTT CASSPLKVNTEAFF
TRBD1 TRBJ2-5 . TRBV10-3 TGTGCCTCGCAACAGGGGAACGGGGAGACCCAGTACTTC CASQQGNGETQYF
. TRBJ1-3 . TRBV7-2 TGTGCCAGCAGCCCCCTCGCAGGAAACACCATATATTTT CASSPLAGNTIYF
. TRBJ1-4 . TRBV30 TGTGCCTGGAGTATGGGGGCAACTAATGAAAAACTGTTTTTT CAWSMGATNEKLFF
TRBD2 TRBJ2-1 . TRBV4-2 TGTGCCAGCAGCCAATGGCCTAGCGGGTTAGGAGGGGACAATGAGCAGTTCTTC CASSQWPSGLGGDNEQFF
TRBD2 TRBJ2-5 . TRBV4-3 TGCGCCAGCAGCCAAGAGCCAGCGGGGGGAGCCTCACAAGAGACCCAGTACTTC CASSQEPAGGASQETQYF
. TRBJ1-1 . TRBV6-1 TGTGCCAGCAGAGAAGGACGAAACACTGAAGCTTTCTTT CASREGRNTEAFF
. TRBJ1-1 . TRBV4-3 TGCGCCAGCAGCCAAGATATGGAAGGGCGGGAAGCTTTCTTT CASSQDMEGREAFF
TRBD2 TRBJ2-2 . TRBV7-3 TGTGCCAGCAGCTCTCCACCCGGGACTAGCGGGAGGGTCATGGACACCGGGGAGCTGTTTTTT CASSSPPGTSGRVMDTGELFF
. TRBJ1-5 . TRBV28 TGTGCCAGCAGTTTGATGCGGCAGGGGAACAATCAGCCCCAGCATTTT CASSLMRQGNNQPQHF
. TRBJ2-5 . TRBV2 TGTGCCAGCACCATCAGGGGAACAGGAGAGACCCAGTACTTC CASTIRGTGETQYF
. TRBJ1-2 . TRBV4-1 TGCGCCAGCAGCCACGGGGGCGGTCCAGGGGCCTATGGCTACACCTTC CASSHGGGPGAYGYTF
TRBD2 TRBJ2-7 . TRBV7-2 TGTGCCAGCAGCTTCCTACCTACTAGCGGGGGGGAGCAGTACTTC CASSFLPTSGGEQYF
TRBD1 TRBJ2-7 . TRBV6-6 TGTGCCAGCAGCCAGCGGACAGGGTATATCTATTTC CASSQRTGYIYF
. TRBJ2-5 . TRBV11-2 TGTGCCAGCAGCTCCGGGACATCGGGAACGGAGACCCAGTACTTC CASSSGTSGTETQYF
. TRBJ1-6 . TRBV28 TGTGCCAGCAGTTTAAGGAGGATTTATAATTCACCCCTCCACTTT CASSLRRIYNSPLHF
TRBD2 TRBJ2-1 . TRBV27 TGTGCCAGCAGTGCTCAACTAGCGGGAGGAGTCGATGAGCAGTTCTTC CASSAQLAGGVDEQFF
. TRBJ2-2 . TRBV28 TGTGCCAGCAGTAGAGGCGGCGCCGGGGAGCTGTTTTTT CASSRGGAGELFF
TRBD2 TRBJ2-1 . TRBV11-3 TGTGCCAGCAGCTTGCTAGCGGGAGCCTACAATGAGCAGTTCTTC CASSLLAGAYNEQFF